This T cell receptor beta chain was sequenced in a study of T cells expressing NK-cell markers. Details on this clonotype: Its antigen is as yet unknown.

Making the TCR beta cDNA relied on 5'RACE template switching with UMIs. TCRdb re-called the 5' RACE reads and gives one entry per CDR3 protein, without DNA. The sample has about 32,000 distinct CDR3 sequences. The V gene's germline CDR1 is SGHRS and CDR2 YFSETQ. This CDR3 contains 17 residues. Study-wide points: In six donors, dominant NKG2C+ clonotypes were roughly 1.0-8% of CD8+ T cells.

This sequence originates from a woman between 18 and 70 years old in good health. J is TRBJ1-4 and V is TRBV5-1; TCRdb indicates TRBD1, and absent DNA this call remains unverified. Input material: blood T cells: a sorted CD56 or NKG2C T cell subset, CD4+ or CD8+ T cells, or bulk PBMC T cells (not recorded which). CDR3 in amino acids: CASSLALNRGANEKLFF. Complete variable domain (other parts from reference TRBV5-1 and TRBJ1-4): KAGVTQTPRYLIKTRGQQVTLSCSPISGHRSVSWYQQTPGQGLQFLFEYFSETQRNKGNFPGRFSGRQFSNSRSEMNVSTLELGDSALYLCASSLALNRGANEKLFFGSGTQLSVL.